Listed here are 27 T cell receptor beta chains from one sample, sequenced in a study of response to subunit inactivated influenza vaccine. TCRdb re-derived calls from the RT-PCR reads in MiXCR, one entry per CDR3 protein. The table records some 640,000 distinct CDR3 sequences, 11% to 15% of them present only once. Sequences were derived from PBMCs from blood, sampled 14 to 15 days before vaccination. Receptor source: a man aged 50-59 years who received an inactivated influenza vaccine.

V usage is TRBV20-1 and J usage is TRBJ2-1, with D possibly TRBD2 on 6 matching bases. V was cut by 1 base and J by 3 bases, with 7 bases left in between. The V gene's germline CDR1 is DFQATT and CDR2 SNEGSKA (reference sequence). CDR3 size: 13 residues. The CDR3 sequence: CSARGGDYNEQFF. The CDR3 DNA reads TGCAGTGCTAGAGGCGGGGACTACAATGAGCAGTTCTTC.

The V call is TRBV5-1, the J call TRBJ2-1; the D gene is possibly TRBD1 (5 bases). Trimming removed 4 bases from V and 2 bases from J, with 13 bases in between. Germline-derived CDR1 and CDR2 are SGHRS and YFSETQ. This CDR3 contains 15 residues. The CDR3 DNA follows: TGCGCCAGCAGCACCGACAGTGGGGCCTACAATGAGCAGTTCTTC. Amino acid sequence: CASSTDSGAYNEQFF.

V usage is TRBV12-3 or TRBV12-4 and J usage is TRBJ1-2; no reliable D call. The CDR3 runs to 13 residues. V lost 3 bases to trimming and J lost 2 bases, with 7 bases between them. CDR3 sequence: CASSLTMNYGYTF. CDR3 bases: TGTGCCAGCAGTTTGACGATGAACTATGGCTACACCTTC.

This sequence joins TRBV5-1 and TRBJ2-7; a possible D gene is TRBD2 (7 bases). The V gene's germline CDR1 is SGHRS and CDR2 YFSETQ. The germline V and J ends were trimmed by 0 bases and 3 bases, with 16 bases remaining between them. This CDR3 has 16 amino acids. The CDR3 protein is CASSLVGRGRVYEQYF. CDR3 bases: TGCGCCAGCAGCTTGGTTGGAAGGGGGAGGGTCTACGAGCAGTACTTC.

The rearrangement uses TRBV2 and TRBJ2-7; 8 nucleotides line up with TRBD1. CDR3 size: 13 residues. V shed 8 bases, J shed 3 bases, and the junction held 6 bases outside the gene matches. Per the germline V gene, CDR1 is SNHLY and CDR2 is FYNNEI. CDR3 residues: CASLRDRNYEQYF. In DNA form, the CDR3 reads TGTGCCAGCCTCCGGGACAGGAACTACGAGCAGTACTTC.

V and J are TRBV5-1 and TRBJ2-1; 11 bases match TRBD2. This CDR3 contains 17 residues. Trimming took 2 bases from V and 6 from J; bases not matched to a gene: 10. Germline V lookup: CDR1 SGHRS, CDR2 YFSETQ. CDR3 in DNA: TGCGCCAGCAGCTTAGTTCTTAGCGGGAGGGCCGGCAATGAGCAGTTCTTC. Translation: CASSLVLSGRAGNEQFF.

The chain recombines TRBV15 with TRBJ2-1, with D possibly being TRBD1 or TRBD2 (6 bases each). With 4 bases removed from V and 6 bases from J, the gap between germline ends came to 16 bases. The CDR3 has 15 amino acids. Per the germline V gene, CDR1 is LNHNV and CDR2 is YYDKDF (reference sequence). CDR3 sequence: CATSTRGGGINEQFF. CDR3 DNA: TGTGCCACCAGCACCAGAGGAGGGGGGATCAATGAGCAGTTCTTC. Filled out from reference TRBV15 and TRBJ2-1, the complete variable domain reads DAMVIQNPRYQVTQFGKPVTLSCSQTLNHNVMYWYQQKSSQAPKLLFHYYDKDFNNEADTPDNFQSRRPNTSFCFLDIRSPGLGDTAMYLCATSTRGGGINEQFFGPGTRLTVL.

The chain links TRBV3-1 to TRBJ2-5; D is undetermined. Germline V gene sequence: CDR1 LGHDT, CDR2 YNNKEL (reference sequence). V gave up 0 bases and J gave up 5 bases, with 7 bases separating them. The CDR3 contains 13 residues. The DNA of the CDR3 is TGTGCCAGCAGCCAAGATTATCGGGAGACCCAGTACTTC. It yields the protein CASSQDYRETQYF.

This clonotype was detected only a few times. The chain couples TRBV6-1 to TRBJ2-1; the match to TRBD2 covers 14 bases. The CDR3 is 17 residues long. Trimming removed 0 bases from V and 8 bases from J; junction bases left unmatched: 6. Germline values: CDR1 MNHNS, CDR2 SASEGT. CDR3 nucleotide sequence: TGTGCCAGCAGTGAAGCGTCAGGGACTAGCGGGAGTGATGAGCAGTTCTTC. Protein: CASSEASGTSGSDEQFF.

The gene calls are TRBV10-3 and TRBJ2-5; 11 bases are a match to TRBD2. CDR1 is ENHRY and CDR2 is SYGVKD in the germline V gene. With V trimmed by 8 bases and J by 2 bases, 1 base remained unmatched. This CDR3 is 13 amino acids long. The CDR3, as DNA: TGTGCCATCCCTAGCGGGAGGCAAGAGACCCAGTACTTC. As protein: CAIPSGRQETQYF.

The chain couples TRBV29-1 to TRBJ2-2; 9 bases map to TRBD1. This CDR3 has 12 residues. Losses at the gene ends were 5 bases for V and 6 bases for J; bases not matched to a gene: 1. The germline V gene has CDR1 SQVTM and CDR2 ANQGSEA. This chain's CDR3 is CSVYRGPGELFF. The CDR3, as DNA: TGCAGCGTTTACAGGGGGCCCGGGGAGCTGTTTTTT.

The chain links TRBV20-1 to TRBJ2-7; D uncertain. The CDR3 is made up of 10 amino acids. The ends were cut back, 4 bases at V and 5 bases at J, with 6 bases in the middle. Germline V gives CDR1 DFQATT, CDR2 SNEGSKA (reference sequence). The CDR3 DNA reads TGCAGTGCTATTGCGAACGAGCAGTACTTC. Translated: CSAIANEQYF.

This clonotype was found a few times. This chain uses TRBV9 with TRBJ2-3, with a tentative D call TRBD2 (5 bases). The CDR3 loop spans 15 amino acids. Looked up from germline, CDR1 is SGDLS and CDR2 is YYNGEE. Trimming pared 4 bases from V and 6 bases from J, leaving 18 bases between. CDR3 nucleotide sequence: TGTGCCAGCAGCCCCGGACTGATCCACGTGGATACGCAGTATTTT. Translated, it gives CASSPGLIHVDTQYF.

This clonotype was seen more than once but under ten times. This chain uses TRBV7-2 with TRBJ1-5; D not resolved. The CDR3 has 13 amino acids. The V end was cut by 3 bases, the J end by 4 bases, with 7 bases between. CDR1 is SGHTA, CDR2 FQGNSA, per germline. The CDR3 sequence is CASSFVGNQPQHF. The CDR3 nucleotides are TGTGCCAGCAGCTTCGTTGGGAATCAGCCCCAGCATTTT.

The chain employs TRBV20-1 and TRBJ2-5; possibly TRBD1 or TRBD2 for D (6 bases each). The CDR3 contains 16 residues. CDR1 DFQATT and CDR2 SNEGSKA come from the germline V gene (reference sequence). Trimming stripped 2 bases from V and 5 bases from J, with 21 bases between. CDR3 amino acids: CSARPPGRGLEETQYF. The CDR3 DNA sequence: TGCAGTGCTAGACCCCCGGGCAGGGGACTTGAGGAGACCCAGTACTTC.

The CDR3 DNA follows: TGTGCCAGCAGTGTTGGACTAGCGACCGGGGAGCTGTTTTTT. Translated: CASSVGLATGELFF. The rearrangement joins TRBV6-1 to TRBJ2-2, with TRBD2 matching 9 bases. Germline CDR1 is MNHNS and CDR2 is SASEGT. The V and J ends lost 4 bases and 5 bases, in that order; junction bases with no gene match: 2. This CDR3 spans 14 amino acids.

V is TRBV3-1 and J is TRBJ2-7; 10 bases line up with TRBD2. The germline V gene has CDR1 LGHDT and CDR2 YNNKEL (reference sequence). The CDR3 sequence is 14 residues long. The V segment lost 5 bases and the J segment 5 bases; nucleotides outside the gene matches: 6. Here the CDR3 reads CASSNLAGDNEQYF. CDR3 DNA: TGTGCCAGCAGCAACCTAGCGGGGGATAACGAGCAGTACTTC.

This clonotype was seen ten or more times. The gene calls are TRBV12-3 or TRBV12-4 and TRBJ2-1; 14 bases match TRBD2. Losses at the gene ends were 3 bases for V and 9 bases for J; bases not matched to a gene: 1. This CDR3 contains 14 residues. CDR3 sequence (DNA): TGTGCCAGCAGTTTCGGACTAGCGGGAGGTGAGCAGTTCTTC. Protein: CASSFGLAGGEQFF.

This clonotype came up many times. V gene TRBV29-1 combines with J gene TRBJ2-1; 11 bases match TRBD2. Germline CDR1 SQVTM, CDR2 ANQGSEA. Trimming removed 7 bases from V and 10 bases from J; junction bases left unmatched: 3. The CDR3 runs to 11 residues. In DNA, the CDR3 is TGCAGCGAGAGACTAGCGGGAGAGCAGTTCTTC. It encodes CSERLAGEQFF.

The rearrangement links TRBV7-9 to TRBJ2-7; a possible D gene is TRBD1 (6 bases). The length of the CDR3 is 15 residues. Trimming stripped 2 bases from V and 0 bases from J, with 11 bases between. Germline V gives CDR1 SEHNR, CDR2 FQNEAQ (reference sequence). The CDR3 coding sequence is TGTGCCAGCAGCTTAAGTAGGGACACCTCCTACGAGCAGTACTTC. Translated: CASSLSRDTSYEQYF.

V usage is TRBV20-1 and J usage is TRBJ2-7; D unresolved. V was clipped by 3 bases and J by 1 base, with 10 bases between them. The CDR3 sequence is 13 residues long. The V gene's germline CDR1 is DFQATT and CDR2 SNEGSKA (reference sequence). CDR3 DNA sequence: TGCAGTGCTAGGGTGGTTTATTCCTACGAGCAGTACTTC. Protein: CSARVVYSYEQYF.

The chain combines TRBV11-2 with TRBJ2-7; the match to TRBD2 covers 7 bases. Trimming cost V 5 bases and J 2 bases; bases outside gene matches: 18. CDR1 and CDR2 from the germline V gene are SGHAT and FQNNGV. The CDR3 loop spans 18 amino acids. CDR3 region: CASSQLRLREGSPYEQYF. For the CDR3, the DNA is TGTGCCAGCAGCCAACTTAGGTTGAGGGAGGGAAGTCCCTACGAGCAGTACTTC.

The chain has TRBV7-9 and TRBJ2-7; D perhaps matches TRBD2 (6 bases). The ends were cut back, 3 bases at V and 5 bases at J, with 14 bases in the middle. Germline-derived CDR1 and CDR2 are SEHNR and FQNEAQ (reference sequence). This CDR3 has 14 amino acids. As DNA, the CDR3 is TGTGCCAGCAGCTTCGGGCTAGCGCTGGACGAGCAGTACTTC. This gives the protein CASSFGLALDEQYF.

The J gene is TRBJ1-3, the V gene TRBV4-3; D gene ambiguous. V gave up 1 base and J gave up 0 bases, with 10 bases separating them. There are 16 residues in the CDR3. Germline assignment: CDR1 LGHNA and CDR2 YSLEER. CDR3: CASSQATSASGNTIYF. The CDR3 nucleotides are TGCGCCAGCAGCCAAGCAACTTCCGCCTCTGGAAACACCATATATTTT.

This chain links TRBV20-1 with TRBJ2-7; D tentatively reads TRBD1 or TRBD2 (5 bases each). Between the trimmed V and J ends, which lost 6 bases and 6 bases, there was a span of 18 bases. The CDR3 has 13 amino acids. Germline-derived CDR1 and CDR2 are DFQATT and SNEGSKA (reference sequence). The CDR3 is CSARGTRPPEQYF. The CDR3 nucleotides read TGCAGTGCCCGAGGGACCCGACCACCCGAGCAGTACTTC.

The CDR3 bases are TGTGCCAGCAGTGACTTCCGAGACTCTGGCTACACCTTC. Its protein is CASSDFRDSGYTF. This chain links TRBV6-1 with TRBJ1-2; no firm D call. V lost 3 bases and J lost 7, with 12 bases in between. Germline CDR1 and CDR2: MNHNS and SASEGT. This CDR3 has 13 residues.

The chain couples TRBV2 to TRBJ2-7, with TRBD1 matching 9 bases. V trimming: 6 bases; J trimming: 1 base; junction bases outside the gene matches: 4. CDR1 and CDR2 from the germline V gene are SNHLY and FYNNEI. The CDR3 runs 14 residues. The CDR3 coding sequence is TGTGCCAGCAGGGGACAGGGAGGGTCCTACGAGCAGTACTTC. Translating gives CASRGQGGSYEQYF.